The rows below give T cell receptor beta chains drawn from one sample of a study of T cell changes during pregnancy in multiple sclerosis. The protocol was immunoSEQ multiplex PCR, while the TCRdb copy is restricted to in-frame clones and leaves out a portion. The sample holds more than 10,000 clones, about 91% seen once. The sequencing used CD8+ T cells from peripheral blood mononuclear cells, collected in the second trimester of pregnancy. Receptors originate from a female donor in good health, enrolled as a control in a pregnancy study. Both conserved end residues are part of each CDR3. Fields, in order: clone size, J gene, D gene, V gene, CDR3 DNA, CDR3 protein. The D gene is left open where the match is weak. Not all rows give a size; the values are once, few, many and, for expanded clones, a class.

>.|TRBJ2-1|TRBD2|TRBV27
TGTGCCAGCAGTTCTCCTGGGACTAGCGGGAGATATTCGGTTTACAATGAGCAGTTCTTC
CASSSPGTSGRYSVYNEQFF
>.|TRBJ1-3|.|TRBV9
TGTGCCAGCAGCGTAGGGCATCCGGGTCGCTCTGGAAACACCATATATTTT
CASSVGHPGRSGNTIYF
>.|TRBJ2-5|.|TRBV6-5
TGTGCCAGCAGTTTAGGCGGAGTGACCCAGTACTTC
CASSLGGVTQYF
>.|TRBJ1-1|.|TRBV2
TGTGCCAGCAGGGTCAGTCTCAGGGCGAACACTGAAGCTTTCTTT
CASRVSLRANTEAFF
>.|TRBJ1-3|.|TRBV18
TGTGCCAGCTCACCACCGCGGGTGAGCAGCTCTGGAAACACCATATATTTT
CASSPPRVSSSGNTIYF
>.|TRBJ2-3|.|TRBV2
TGTGCCAGCAGTGAATCCCCGGGTCCAGATACGCAGTATTTT
CASSESPGPDTQYF
>few|TRBJ2-1|TRBD2|TRBV9
TGTGCCAGCAGCGTAGTCTCGGGAGGGGGAAATGAGCAGTTCTTC
CASSVVSGGGNEQFF
>.|TRBJ2-7|.|TRBV4-3
TGCGCCAGCAGCGAGTTCGGGGGTCCTTACGAGCAGTACTTC
CASSEFGGPYEQYF
>medium-sized|TRBJ1-1|.|TRBV6-4
TGTGCCAGCAGTGTGAGCGGGGGAGGGAACACTGAAGCTTTCTTT
CASSVSGGGNTEAFF
>.|TRBJ2-7|TRBD2|TRBV19
TGTGCCAGTAGTATCGACGCGGGGGGACCGGGAGAGCAGTACTTC
CASSIDAGGPGEQYF
>medium-sized|TRBJ2-2|TRBD1|TRBV15
TGTGCCACCAGCAGAGATGGGGACAGGGCCACCGGGGAGCTGTTTTTT
CATSRDGDRATGELFF
>.|TRBJ2-7|.|TRBV7-9
TGTGCCAGCAGCTTCCAGGTCCCGGGGGAGCAGTACTTC
CASSFQVPGEQYF
>.|TRBJ2-6|.|TRBV6-6
TGTGCCAGCAGTTCCCCCGACAATTCTGGGGCCAACGTCCTGACTTTC
CASSSPDNSGANVLTF
>few|TRBJ1-1|.|TRBV11-3
TGTGCCAGCAGCTTCGGTGACACTGAAGCTTTCTTT
CASSFGDTEAFF
>.|TRBJ2-7|.|TRBV29-1
TGCAGCGCCTCCAGCCCCGGGCAGGACATTACCTACGAGCAGTACTTC
CSASSPGQDITYEQYF
>.|TRBJ1-6|TRBD1|TRBV9
TGTGCCAGCAGCGTAGCTCCAATTATCGGCCGGACAGGGATCTATAATTCACCCCTCCACTTT
CASSVAPIIGRTGIYNSPLHF
>.|TRBJ2-1|.|TRBV10-3
TGTGCCATCAGACCTCGGGGGGCTAGCTCCTACAATGAGCAGTTCTTC
CAIRPRGASSYNEQFF
>.|TRBJ1-1|.|TRBV7-2
TGTGCCAGCAGGTACGCCGGGGGGAACACTGAAGCTTTCTTT
CASRYAGGNTEAFF
>.|TRBJ2-2|TRBD2|TRBV9
TGTGCCAGCAGCGGGACTAGCGAGGGGAACACCGGGGAGCTGTTTTTT
CASSGTSEGNTGELFF
>.|TRBJ2-7|.|TRBV19
TGTGCCAGTAGTCCCACCGGGGTGGAGCAGTACTTC
CASSPTGVEQYF
>.|TRBJ2-7|TRBD1|TRBV4-3
TGCGCCAGCAGCCAACGACAGGGGGAAGCCTCCCAGCAGTACTTC
CASSQRQGEASQQYF
>.|TRBJ2-7|TRBD2|TRBV10-1
TGCGCCAGCATCGTATGGGCTAGCGGGGGGTCTCCCTACGAGCAGTACTTC
CASIVWASGGSPYEQYF
>.|TRBJ2-7|TRBD1|TRBV29-1
TGCAGCGTGACAGGGGGGGACGAGCAGTACTTC
CSVTGGDEQYF
>.|TRBJ2-5|.|TRBV9
TGTGCCAGCAGCGTAGCACTACAGGGAGTGGAAGAGACCCAGTACTTC
CASSVALQGVEETQYF
>once|TRBJ1-5|.|TRBV28
TGTGCCAGCAGTTTATCCTGGAGGTCCAATCAGCCCCAGCATTTT
CASSLSWRSNQPQHF
>few|TRBJ2-3|TRBD2|TRBV6-1
TGTGCCAGCAGTGAGACTAGCGGGGGGGCAGATACGCAGTATTTT
CASSETSGGADTQYF
>.|TRBJ1-2|TRBD1|TRBV7-2
TGTGCCAGCAGCACCCGACAGGGAGACTATGGCTACACCTTC
CASSTRQGDYGYTF
>.|TRBJ1-5|TRBD1|TRBV7-8
TGTGCCAGCAGCCTCACCTGGGACAGGGCCTTTAGTAGGCAGCCCCAGCATTTT
CASSLTWDRAFSRQPQHF
>.|TRBJ2-7|TRBD2|TRBV5-6
TGTGCCAGCAGCCGGGGGGGAATCTACGAGCAGTACTTC
CASSRGGIYEQYF
>.|TRBJ2-5|.|TRBV6-4
TGTGCCAGCAGTGAAATGTCGGGTGCGGAGACCCAGTACTTC
CASSEMSGAETQYF
>.|TRBJ2-1|TRBD2|TRBV15
TGTGCCACCAGCAGAGATAGGAGCGGGAGTTCGCTTGAGCAGTTCTTC
CATSRDRSGSSLEQFF
>.|TRBJ2-5|.|TRBV5-1
TGCGCCAGCACCTTCCTAGGGGTGCGGGAGACCCAGTACTTC
CASTFLGVRETQYF
>.|TRBJ2-7|.|TRBV10-1
TGCGCCAGCCCTACCAAGTCCGGGACTTCACCCTCCTACGAGCAGTACTTC
CASPTKSGTSPSYEQYF
>.|TRBJ2-1|.|TRBV7-9
TGTGCCAGCAGCGACGGGTGGGATGAGCAGTTCTTC
CASSDGWDEQFF
>.|TRBJ2-7|.|TRBV27
TGTGCCAGCAGTTCGCGAGGGGAGCAGTACTTC
CASSSRGEQYF
>.|TRBJ2-1|TRBD2|TRBV29-1
TGCAGCGTTGAAGATCGCGGCATTTCGGGACTAGCTGGTTTAGGGGTTGGCTCCTACAATGAGCAGTTCTTC
CSVEDRGISGLAGLGVGSYNEQFF
>once|TRBJ2-3|.|TRBV6-5
TGTGCCAGCAGCCGGGGGTTCACAGATACGCAGTATTTT
CASSRGFTDTQYF
>.|TRBJ2-5|TRBD1|TRBV9
TGTGCCAGCAGCTTGAGACAGGGGCACGGGGAGACCCAGTACTTC
CASSLRQGHGETQYF
>.|TRBJ2-1|TRBD2|TRBV4-2
TGTGCCAGCAGCCAAGATTATCGGGGACTAGCGGGCAATGAGCAGTTCTTC
CASSQDYRGLAGNEQFF
>few|TRBJ2-7|TRBD2|TRBV4-2
TGTGCCAGCAGCCAAGTCGATAGCGGGGCAACCTACGAGCAGTACTTC
CASSQVDSGATYEQYF
>.|TRBJ1-1|.|TRBV6-5
TGTGCCAGCAGCTTCGGACAGATCACTGAAGCTTTCTTT
CASSFGQITEAFF
>once|TRBJ2-3|TRBD2|TRBV4-3
TGCGCCAGCAGCCAAGATTGGTTTACTAGCGGGAGAACAGATACGCAGTATTTT
CASSQDWFTSGRTDTQYF
>.|TRBJ2-7|.|TRBV10-3
TGTGCCATCAGTGATCAGGCAGGGCCCTACGAGCAGTACTTC
CAISDQAGPYEQYF
>.|TRBJ2-7|.|TRBV28
TGTGCCAGCAGTTTGTCTAGAAGCGAGCAGTACTTC
CASSLSRSEQYF
>.|TRBJ2-2|.|TRBV7-3
TGTGCCAGCAGCTTATCTAGTCCATCCGGGGAGCTGTTTTTT
CASSLSSPSGELFF
>.|TRBJ2-7|TRBD2|TRBV9
TGTGCCAGCAGCGCGGGGAGGGAAGCCTCCTACGAGCAGTACTTC
CASSAGREASYEQYF
>.|TRBJ2-1|TRBD2|TRBV6-1
TGTGCCAGCAGTACACGGACTAGTCAGTATGAGCAGTTCTTC
CASSTRTSQYEQFF
>.|TRBJ2-5|.|TRBV7-2
TGTGCCAGCAGCTCGCCGGACTGGAGAGAGACCCAGTACTTC
CASSSPDWRETQYF
>.|TRBJ1-2|TRBD1|TRBV6-4
TGTGCCAGCAGTGCCGCCCGGGACAGCTACTATGGCTACACCTTC
CASSAARDSYYGYTF